These T cell receptor beta chains were read from a single sample in a study of blood T cells in healthy people across ages. TCRdb re-called the 5' RACE reads with MiXCR, one entry per CDR3 protein. Of about a million distinct CDR3 sequences detected, 35% to 40% appear once; the ten largest clones hold under 15%. The sequencing input was blood. Every receptor here comes from a man younger than 35 in good health. The CDR3 runs from the conserved cysteine through the conserved F or W. The D gene is left open where the match is weak. Not every row has a clone size; where given, it reads once, few, many or a size class.

D gene: TRBD2; V gene: TRBV27; clone size: NA; J gene: TRBJ2-3; CDR3 protein: CASSFRGTRKERDTQYF; CDR3 DNA: TGTGCCAGCAGTTTCCGCGGGACTAGAAAGGAGCGAGATACGCAGTATTTT
D gene: NA; V gene: TRBV5-1; clone size: NA; J gene: TRBJ2-6; CDR3 protein: CASSLDGSGANVLTF; CDR3 DNA: TGCGCCAGCAGCTTGGACGGGTCTGGGGCCAACGTCCTGACTTTC
D gene: NA; V gene: TRBV6-1; clone size: NA; J gene: TRBJ2-6; CDR3 protein: CASSRVSSGANVLTF; CDR3 DNA: TGTGCCAGCAGTAGGGTAAGCTCTGGGGCCAACGTCCTGACTTTC
D gene: TRBD1; V gene: TRBV5-1; clone size: few; J gene: TRBJ2-3; CDR3 protein: CASSTGTGSDTQYF; CDR3 DNA: TGCGCCAGCAGCACGGGGACAGGGTCAGATACGCAGTATTTT
D gene: TRBD1; V gene: TRBV5-1; clone size: NA; J gene: TRBJ2-5; CDR3 protein: CASRFTLGTGGISYNEQYF; CDR3 DNA: TGCGCCAGCAGGTTCACCTTAGGGACAGGGGGTATCTCCTACAATGAGCAGTACTTC
D gene: TRBD1; V gene: TRBV28; clone size: few; J gene: TRBJ1-2; CDR3 protein: CASSSVETGGRYGYTF; CDR3 DNA: TGTGCCAGCAGTTCCGTCGAGACAGGGGGAAGATATGGCTACACCTTC
D gene: NA; V gene: TRBV20-1; clone size: NA; J gene: TRBJ1-3; CDR3 protein: CSAPGTLSGNTIYF; CDR3 DNA: TGCAGCGCCCCGGGGACACTTAGTGGAAACACCATATATTTT
D gene: TRBD1; V gene: TRBV16; clone size: NA; J gene: TRBJ2-1; CDR3 protein: CASSQSGQVNEQFF; CDR3 DNA: TGTGCCAGCAGCCAATCGGGACAGGTAAATGAGCAGTTCTTC
D gene: NA; V gene: TRBV20-1; clone size: NA; J gene: TRBJ1-5; CDR3 protein: CSASHHGGDSNQPQHF; CDR3 DNA: TGCAGTGCTTCCCACCACGGGGGGGATAGCAATCAGCCCCAGCATTTT
D gene: NA; V gene: TRBV12-3/TRBV12-4; clone size: NA; J gene: TRBJ2-3; CDR3 protein: CATSLSLSTDTQYF; CDR3 DNA: TGTGCCACCAGTTTATCGCTGAGCACAGATACGCAGTATTTT
D gene: TRBD1; V gene: TRBV27; clone size: NA; J gene: TRBJ1-2; CDR3 protein: CAGSPPGQPNYGYTF; CDR3 DNA: TGTGCCGGCAGTCCGCCGGGACAGCCTAACTATGGCTACACCTTC
D gene: TRBD1; V gene: TRBV7-2; clone size: few; J gene: TRBJ2-3; CDR3 protein: CASSPQGEISTDTQYF; CDR3 DNA: TGTGCCAGCAGCCCCCAGGGGGAGATTAGCACAGATACGCAGTATTTT
D gene: NA; V gene: TRBV11-2; clone size: NA; J gene: TRBJ1-4; CDR3 protein: CASSLVEGKGQRSRKLFF; CDR3 DNA: TGTGCCAGCAGTTTAGTGGAGGGCAAGGGACAACGGTCAAGAAAACTGTTTTTT
D gene: NA; V gene: TRBV7-9; clone size: NA; J gene: TRBJ1-1; CDR3 protein: CASSLEGEVTEAFF; CDR3 DNA: TGTGCCAGCAGCTTAGAGGGGGAAGTCACTGAAGCTTTCTTT
D gene: TRBD1; V gene: TRBV29-1; clone size: NA; J gene: TRBJ1-1; CDR3 protein: CSVGDRGSNTGAFF; CDR3 DNA: TGCAGCGTGGGAGACAGGGGGTCTAACACTGGAGCTTTCTTT
D gene: NA; V gene: TRBV7-9; clone size: NA; J gene: TRBJ2-1; CDR3 protein: CASHKGESLNNEQFF; CDR3 DNA: TGTGCCAGCCACAAAGGAGAGTCTCTCAACAATGAGCAGTTCTTC
D gene: TRBD1; V gene: TRBV12-3/TRBV12-4; clone size: few; J gene: TRBJ1-5; CDR3 protein: CASSLVVQGASNQPQHF; CDR3 DNA: TGTGCCAGCAGTTTAGTGGTACAGGGGGCGAGCAATCAGCCCCAGCATTTT
D gene: TRBD2; V gene: TRBV5-6; clone size: NA; J gene: TRBJ2-1; CDR3 protein: CASSEIAGGREQFF; CDR3 DNA: TGTGCCAGCAGCGAGATAGCGGGAGGGCGAGAGCAGTTCTTC
D gene: NA; V gene: TRBV20-1; clone size: many; J gene: TRBJ2-3; CDR3 protein: CSAPPFRGGDTQYF; CDR3 DNA: TGCAGTGCCCCGCCCTTCCGGGGTGGAGATACGCAGTATTTT
D gene: NA; V gene: TRBV12-3/TRBV12-4; clone size: many; J gene: TRBJ2-4; CDR3 protein: CASTPGGAKNIQYF; CDR3 DNA: TGTGCCAGCACTCCTGGGGGGGCCAAAAACATTCAGTACTTC
D gene: NA; V gene: TRBV6-6; clone size: NA; J gene: TRBJ1-2; CDR3 protein: CASSTAGISYGYTF; CDR3 DNA: TGTGCCAGCAGTACAGCCGGGATATCCTATGGCTACACCTTC
D gene: TRBD1; V gene: TRBV5-1; clone size: few; J gene: TRBJ2-3; CDR3 protein: CASSLDSGTGSTDTQYF; CDR3 DNA: TGCGCCAGCAGCTTGGATTCCGGGACAGGGTCCACAGATACGCAGTATTTT
D gene: TRBD1; V gene: TRBV20-1; clone size: NA; J gene: TRBJ1-2; CDR3 protein: CSARDHAGGVYGYTF; CDR3 DNA: TGCAGTGCTAGAGATCACGCAGGGGGGGTCTATGGCTACACCTTC
D gene: NA; V gene: TRBV20-1; clone size: NA; J gene: TRBJ1-4; CDR3 protein: CSAPGRVNEKLFF; CDR3 DNA: TGCAGTGCTCCGGGACGGGTTAATGAAAAACTGTTTTTT
D gene: NA; V gene: TRBV6-2/TRBV6-3; clone size: NA; J gene: TRBJ1-2; CDR3 protein: CASSSFSGGYYGYTF; CDR3 DNA: TGTGCCAGCAGTTCATTCTCCGGCGGCTATTATGGCTACACCTTC
D gene: NA; V gene: TRBV5-1; clone size: few; J gene: TRBJ2-7; CDR3 protein: CASSLECGTAFSSYEQYF; CDR3 DNA: TGCGCCAGCAGCTTGGAGTGCGGGACAGCTTTTAGCTCCTACGAGCAGTACTTC
D gene: NA; V gene: TRBV6-2/TRBV6-3; clone size: NA; J gene: TRBJ1-2; CDR3 protein: CASFSVFGGCTF; CDR3 DNA: TGTGCCAGCTTTTCAGTCTTCGGTGGCTGCACCTTC
D gene: TRBD2; V gene: TRBV7-2; clone size: many; J gene: TRBJ2-1; CDR3 protein: CASSLVGGGSSYNEQFF; CDR3 DNA: TGTGCCAGCAGCTTAGTGGGCGGGGGGAGCTCCTACAATGAGCAGTTCTTC
D gene: NA; V gene: TRBV7-9; clone size: few; J gene: TRBJ2-3; CDR3 protein: CASSSVGALDTQYF; CDR3 DNA: TGTGCCAGCAGCTCCGTGGGGGCACTAGATACGCAGTATTTT
D gene: NA; V gene: TRBV20-1; clone size: NA; J gene: TRBJ1-1; CDR3 protein: CSASSGTVSRNTEAFF; CDR3 DNA: TGCAGTGCTAGTTCGGGGACGGTCTCAAGGAACACTGAAGCTTTCTTT
D gene: NA; V gene: TRBV18; clone size: few; J gene: TRBJ2-7; CDR3 protein: CASSPGADYSSYEQYF; CDR3 DNA: TGTGCCAGCTCACCAGGGGCAGACTATTCCTCCTACGAGCAGTACTTC
D gene: NA; V gene: TRBV29-1; clone size: NA; J gene: TRBJ2-2; CDR3 protein: CSAGGGTGELFF; CDR3 DNA: TGCAGCGCAGGTGGGGGTACCGGGGAGCTGTTTTTT
D gene: TRBD1; V gene: TRBV6-5; clone size: NA; J gene: TRBJ2-7; CDR3 protein: CASRAGQGLAEQYF; CDR3 DNA: TGTGCCAGCAGAGCGGGACAGGGTCTGGCCGAGCAGTACTTC
D gene: TRBD1; V gene: TRBV3-1; clone size: NA; J gene: TRBJ2-2; CDR3 protein: CASSDGTGNTGELFF; CDR3 DNA: TGTGCCAGCAGCGATGGGACAGGAAACACCGGGGAGCTGTTTTTT
D gene: NA; V gene: TRBV27; clone size: NA; J gene: TRBJ2-1; CDR3 protein: CASSSLAGDEQFF; CDR3 DNA: TGTGCCAGCAGTTCACTAGCCGGGGATGAGCAGTTCTTC
D gene: NA; V gene: TRBV19; clone size: NA; J gene: TRBJ2-1; CDR3 protein: CASNNPGSPYNEQFF; CDR3 DNA: TGTGCCAGTAATAATCCCGGGTCCCCCTACAATGAGCAGTTCTTC
D gene: NA; V gene: TRBV18; clone size: few; J gene: TRBJ2-3; CDR3 protein: CASSPSPPTDTQYF; CDR3 DNA: TGTGCCAGCTCACCCTCCCCCCCCACAGATACGCAGTATTTT
D gene: TRBD1; V gene: TRBV20-1; clone size: NA; J gene: TRBJ2-7; CDR3 protein: CSANRDSSYEQYF; CDR3 DNA: TGCAGCGCCAACCGGGACAGCTCCTACGAGCAGTACTTC
D gene: TRBD1; V gene: TRBV15; clone size: NA; J gene: TRBJ2-5; CDR3 protein: CATSRVTGLQETQYF; CDR3 DNA: TGTGCCACCAGCAGAGTGACAGGGCTGCAAGAGACCCAGTACTTC
D gene: NA; V gene: TRBV20-1; clone size: NA; J gene: TRBJ1-1; CDR3 protein: CSARKSSGKAFF; CDR3 DNA: TGCAGTGCTAGAAAGTCCTCAGGAAAAGCTTTCTTT
D gene: NA; V gene: TRBV5-1; clone size: NA; J gene: TRBJ1-2; CDR3 protein: CASSVEGGSVGYTF; CDR3 DNA: TGCGCCAGCAGCGTGGAGGGGGGGTCGGTTGGCTACACCTTC
D gene: NA; V gene: TRBV27; clone size: NA; J gene: TRBJ2-7; CDR3 protein: CASSLAIGSAYEQYF; CDR3 DNA: TGTGCCAGCAGTCTAGCTATCGGGTCCGCCTACGAGCAGTACTTC
D gene: NA; V gene: TRBV12-5; clone size: NA; J gene: TRBJ2-3; CDR3 protein: CASGRGNSYTDTQYF; CDR3 DNA: TGTGCTAGTGGCCGAGGGAACAGCTACACAGATACGCAGTATTTT
D gene: NA; V gene: TRBV7-2; clone size: NA; J gene: TRBJ2-1; CDR3 protein: CASSLPVNERFF; CDR3 DNA: TGTGCCAGCAGCTTACCAGTTAATGAGCGGTTCTTC
D gene: NA; V gene: TRBV7-8; clone size: few; J gene: TRBJ2-1; CDR3 protein: CASSSQPVRSYNEQFF; CDR3 DNA: TGTGCCAGCAGCTCCCAACCTGTTCGGTCCTACAATGAGCAGTTCTTC
D gene: NA; V gene: TRBV13; clone size: NA; J gene: TRBJ1-1; CDR3 protein: CASSLGWPRQEAFF; CDR3 DNA: TGTGCCAGCAGCTTAGGCTGGCCGAGACAAGAAGCTTTCTTT
D gene: NA; V gene: TRBV30; clone size: few; J gene: TRBJ2-3; CDR3 protein: CASTSSDTQYF; CDR3 DNA: TGTGCCTCGACTAGTTCAGATACGCAGTATTTT
D gene: TRBD1; V gene: TRBV7-2; clone size: NA; J gene: TRBJ1-1; CDR3 protein: CASSRGQGRAEAFF; CDR3 DNA: TGTGCCAGCAGCCGTGGACAGGGACGGGCTGAAGCTTTCTTT
D gene: NA; V gene: TRBV4-2; clone size: NA; J gene: TRBJ1-5; CDR3 protein: CASSRPVRLVKHF; CDR3 DNA: TGTGCCAGCAGCCGCCCGGTCAGACTGGTAAAGCATTTT
D gene: NA; V gene: TRBV11-2; clone size: NA; J gene: TRBJ2-7; CDR3 protein: CASSFGRDMDEQYF; CDR3 DNA: TGTGCCAGCAGCTTCGGCAGGGATATGGACGAGCAGTACTTC
D gene: NA; V gene: TRBV7-2; clone size: NA; J gene: TRBJ2-1; CDR3 protein: CANNLAQADEQFF; CDR3 DNA: TGTGCCAACAACTTAGCGCAGGCGGATGAGCAGTTCTTC
D gene: NA; V gene: TRBV29-1; clone size: few; J gene: TRBJ2-5; CDR3 protein: CSVETGRGETQYF; CDR3 DNA: TGCAGCGTTGAGACAGGGCGGGGGGAGACCCAGTACTTC